Listed below are T cell receptor beta chains from one sample, sequenced in a study of blood T cell repertoires in COVID-19. The table came from immunoSEQ multiplex PCR; TCRdb's copy has only in-frame clones and leaves some out. There are some 99,000 clones in the sample; more than 60% occur only once, and around a quarter lies in the top ten. Sequences were obtained from peripheral blood. These receptors were obtained from a man between 65 and 85 years old with acute or convalescent COVID-19. Both conserved end residues are part of each CDR3. The D gene is left open where the match is weak. A row's size may be missing; if present it is once, few, many or a size class.

j_gene: TRBJ1-6
abundance: .
d_gene: .
v_gene: TRBV2
CDR3aa: CASGRDISSPLHF
CDR3nt: TGTGCCAGCGGGAGGGACATAAGTTCACCCCTCCACTTT

j_gene: TRBJ2-1
abundance: once
d_gene: TRBD2
v_gene: TRBV2
CDR3aa: CASRGRTSGAGGEQFF
CDR3nt: TGTGCCAGCAGGGGGCGGACTAGCGGAGCAGGGGGTGAGCAGTTCTTC

j_gene: TRBJ2-1
abundance: once
d_gene: TRBD2
v_gene: TRBV30
CDR3aa: CAWRGGTSGSLNEQFF
CDR3nt: TGTGCCTGGAGGGGCGGGACTAGCGGGAGTCTAAATGAGCAGTTCTTC

j_gene: TRBJ2-1
abundance: .
d_gene: .
v_gene: TRBV5-1
CDR3aa: CASSLTSSSHNEQFF
CDR3nt: TGCGCCAGCAGCCTCACTAGCTCTTCCCACAATGAGCAGTTCTTC

j_gene: TRBJ1-1
abundance: once
d_gene: .
v_gene: TRBV24-1
CDR3aa: CATSDPNTEAFF
CDR3nt: TGTGCCACCAGTGACCCTAACACTGAAGCTTTCTTT

j_gene: TRBJ2-6
abundance: .
d_gene: TRBD1
v_gene: TRBV5-4
CDR3aa: CASSLATGGDGANVLTF
CDR3nt: TGTGCCAGCAGCTTGGCGACAGGGGGCGACGGGGCCAACGTCCTGACTTTC

j_gene: TRBJ1-1
abundance: .
d_gene: .
v_gene: TRBV7-2
CDR3aa: CASSFSSGLNTEAFF
CDR3nt: TGTGCCAGCAGCTTCTCATCAGGGTTGAACACTGAAGCTTTCTTT

j_gene: TRBJ2-7
abundance: .
d_gene: .
v_gene: TRBV18
CDR3aa: CASSPSQGERGHYEQYF
CDR3nt: TGTGCCAGCTCACCCTCCCAGGGGGAGCGGGGGCACTACGAGCAGTACTTC

j_gene: TRBJ2-3
abundance: few
d_gene: TRBD1
v_gene: TRBV11-3
CDR3aa: CASSRDRWADTQYF
CDR3nt: TGTGCCAGCAGCCGGGACAGGTGGGCAGATACGCAGTATTTT

j_gene: TRBJ1-1
abundance: once
d_gene: .
v_gene: TRBV7-3
CDR3aa: CASSFSGVRGTEAFF
CDR3nt: TGTGCCAGCAGCTTCTCGGGTGTCCGGGGGACTGAAGCTTTCTTT

j_gene: TRBJ1-1
abundance: few
d_gene: .
v_gene: TRBV6-5
CDR3aa: CASSYSSLNTEAFF
CDR3nt: TGTGCCAGCAGTTACTCGAGTCTTAACACTGAAGCTTTCTTT

j_gene: TRBJ2-1
abundance: few
d_gene: TRBD1
v_gene: TRBV15
CDR3aa: CATSRENRGAYNEQFF
CDR3nt: TGTGCCACCAGCAGAGAAAACAGGGGGGCCTACAATGAGCAGTTCTTC

j_gene: TRBJ1-4
abundance: .
d_gene: .
v_gene: TRBV19
CDR3aa: CASRGVSKEKLFF
CDR3nt: TGTGCCAGTCGCGGGGTTTCTAAGGAAAAACTGTTTTTT

j_gene: TRBJ2-3
abundance: .
d_gene: TRBD1
v_gene: TRBV2
CDR3aa: CASRDREITDTQYF
CDR3nt: TGTGCCAGCAGAGACAGGGAGATCACAGATACGCAGTATTTT

j_gene: TRBJ2-1
abundance: .
d_gene: .
v_gene: TRBV11-2
CDR3aa: CASSPRVTGWSEFF
CDR3nt: TGTGCCAGCAGCCCCCGCGTGACTGGATGGTCGGAGTTCTTC

j_gene: TRBJ1-2
abundance: .
d_gene: TRBD1
v_gene: TRBV30
CDR3aa: CAWSTDRPYGYTF
CDR3nt: TGTGCCTGGAGCACGGACAGGCCCTATGGCTACACCTTC

j_gene: TRBJ2-4
abundance: .
d_gene: TRBD2
v_gene: TRBV6-6
CDR3aa: CASSYSPGGPGNIQYF
CDR3nt: TGTGCCAGCAGTTACTCTCCGGGAGGGCCAGGGAACATTCAGTACTTC

j_gene: TRBJ2-6
abundance: .
d_gene: .
v_gene: TRBV7-2
CDR3aa: CASSLGHSGANVLTF
CDR3nt: TGTGCCAGCAGCTTAGGACACTCTGGGGCCAACGTCCTGACTTTC

j_gene: TRBJ2-2
abundance: once
d_gene: TRBD2
v_gene: TRBV24-1
CDR3aa: CATSDSFGGRAITGELFF
CDR3nt: TGTGCCACCAGTGATTCCTTTGGCGGGAGGGCAATCACCGGGGAGCTGTTTTTT

j_gene: TRBJ1-2
abundance: .
d_gene: TRBD1
v_gene: TRBV4-2
CDR3aa: CASSQGQGARGYTF
CDR3nt: TGTGCCAGCAGCCAAGGCCAGGGGGCCAGGGGCTACACCTTC

j_gene: TRBJ1-2
abundance: .
d_gene: .
v_gene: TRBV5-1
CDR3aa: CASSLAGGADYGYTF
CDR3nt: TGCGCCAGCAGCTTGGCTGGGGGGGCGGACTATGGCTACACCTTC

j_gene: TRBJ2-1
abundance: few
d_gene: .
v_gene: TRBV5-1
CDR3aa: CASSPRQESYNEQFF
CDR3nt: TGCGCCAGCAGCCCCCGACAGGAAAGCTACAATGAGCAGTTCTTC

j_gene: TRBJ1-1
abundance: .
d_gene: TRBD1
v_gene: TRBV28
CDR3aa: CASKGQAGRTEAFF
CDR3nt: TGTGCCAGCAAGGGACAGGCGGGACGCACTGAAGCTTTCTTT

j_gene: TRBJ2-1
abundance: .
d_gene: TRBD2
v_gene: TRBV28
CDR3aa: CASRNQGLAGRNEQFF
CDR3nt: TGTGCCAGCAGGAACCAGGGACTAGCGGGTAGGAATGAGCAGTTCTTC

j_gene: TRBJ2-5
abundance: .
d_gene: .
v_gene: TRBV4-1
CDR3aa: CASSQEKTGETQYF
CDR3nt: TGCGCCAGCAGCCAAGAAAAAACGGGAGAGACCCAGTACTTC

j_gene: TRBJ2-7
abundance: .
d_gene: TRBD2
v_gene: TRBV3-1/TRBV3-2
CDR3aa: CASSQPGGSYEQYF
CDR3nt: TGTGCCAGCAGCCAACCGGGCGGGAGCTACGAGCAGTACTTC

j_gene: TRBJ2-2
abundance: .
d_gene: .
v_gene: TRBV29-1
CDR3aa: CSVGDTGELFF
CDR3nt: TGCAGCGTTGGAGACACCGGGGAGCTGTTTTTT

j_gene: TRBJ1-1
abundance: .
d_gene: .
v_gene: TRBV20-1
CDR3aa: CSVAARGAFF
CDR3nt: TGCAGTGTGGCGGCCAGGGGAGCTTTCTTT

j_gene: TRBJ2-1
abundance: few
d_gene: .
v_gene: TRBV20-1
CDR3aa: CSASPGEREQFF
CDR3nt: TGCAGTGCTAGTCCGGGGGAAAGGGAGCAGTTCTTC

j_gene: TRBJ1-2
abundance: .
d_gene: TRBD1
v_gene: TRBV15
CDR3aa: CATQRTGGSGYTF
CDR3nt: TGTGCCACCCAAAGGACAGGAGGGTCTGGCTACACCTTC

j_gene: TRBJ2-7
abundance: .
d_gene: TRBD1
v_gene: TRBV7-2
CDR3aa: CASSSQGFGQYF
CDR3nt: TGTGCCAGCAGCTCACAGGGGTTTGGGCAGTACTTC

j_gene: TRBJ2-7
abundance: .
d_gene: TRBD1
v_gene: TRBV2
CDR3aa: CASSEFPSGGAYF
CDR3nt: TGTGCCAGCAGTGAATTCCCGTCAGGGGGCGCTTACTTC

j_gene: TRBJ2-5
abundance: .
d_gene: TRBD1
v_gene: TRBV7-9
CDR3aa: CASSRQGPQETQYF
CDR3nt: TGTGCCAGCAGCCGACAGGGTCCCCAAGAGACCCAGTACTTC

j_gene: TRBJ2-1
abundance: .
d_gene: TRBD2
v_gene: TRBV20-1
CDR3aa: CSASLLAGVAGNEQFF
CDR3nt: TGCAGTGCTAGTCTCCTAGCGGGAGTGGCAGGCAATGAGCAGTTCTTC

j_gene: TRBJ2-7
abundance: few
d_gene: TRBD1
v_gene: TRBV2
CDR3aa: CASRDPGTGLYEQYF
CDR3nt: TGTGCCAGCAGGGATCCCGGGACAGGCCTCTACGAGCAGTACTTC

j_gene: TRBJ2-3
abundance: .
d_gene: .
v_gene: TRBV4-1
CDR3aa: CASSLTETHSTDTQYF
CDR3nt: TGCGCCAGCAGCCTAACGGAGACCCATAGCACAGATACGCAGTATTTT

j_gene: TRBJ2-1
abundance: .
d_gene: .
v_gene: TRBV6-2/TRBV6-3
CDR3aa: CASSWWGPTSSYNEQFF
CDR3nt: TGTGCCAGCAGTTGGTGGGGGCCAACGAGCTCCTACAATGAGCAGTTCTTC

j_gene: TRBJ2-5
abundance: .
d_gene: TRBD1
v_gene: TRBV9
CDR3aa: CASSSRTGEETQYF
CDR3nt: TGTGCCAGCAGCTCTCGGACAGGAGAAGAGACCCAGTACTTC

j_gene: TRBJ2-5
abundance: few
d_gene: .
v_gene: TRBV7-9
CDR3aa: CASSLGGGPSKTQYF
CDR3nt: TGTGCCAGCAGCCTGGGTGGAGGGCCCTCGAAGACCCAGTACTTC

j_gene: TRBJ1-6
abundance: .
d_gene: .
v_gene: TRBV11-2
CDR3aa: CASSLDRGRDSPLHF
CDR3nt: TGTGCCAGCAGCTTAGACCGGGGGAGAGATTCACCCCTCCACTTT

j_gene: TRBJ1-2
abundance: few
d_gene: TRBD1
v_gene: TRBV5-4
CDR3aa: CASSTDRAYGYTF
CDR3nt: TGTGCCAGCAGCACCGACAGGGCCTATGGCTACACCTTC

j_gene: TRBJ1-2
abundance: .
d_gene: TRBD1
v_gene: TRBV30
CDR3aa: CAWNGQGQIYYYGYTF
CDR3nt: TGTGCCTGGAACGGACAGGGGCAGATTTACTACTATGGCTACACCTTC

j_gene: TRBJ2-1
abundance: .
d_gene: TRBD2
v_gene: TRBV3-1/TRBV3-2
CDR3aa: CASSPWTSGTYNEQFF
CDR3nt: TGTGCCAGCAGCCCATGGACTAGCGGGACCTACAATGAGCAGTTCTTC

j_gene: TRBJ1-5
abundance: .
d_gene: .
v_gene: TRBV19
CDR3aa: CASSTHGGRSSNQPQHF
CDR3nt: TGTGCCAGTAGTACCCACGGGGGGCGGTCTAGCAATCAGCCCCAGCATTTT

j_gene: TRBJ1-6
abundance: .
d_gene: TRBD1
v_gene: TRBV28
CDR3aa: CASRVRQGFSPLHF
CDR3nt: TGTGCCAGCAGGGTACGACAGGGGTTTTCACCCCTCCACTTT

j_gene: TRBJ2-2
abundance: .
d_gene: .
v_gene: TRBV6-5
CDR3aa: CASSYAAASNTGELFF
CDR3nt: TGTGCCAGCAGTTACGCGGCTGCCTCGAACACCGGGGAGCTGTTTTTT

j_gene: TRBJ2-5
abundance: .
d_gene: .
v_gene: TRBV6-4
CDR3aa: CAGSRRHQETQYF
CDR3nt: TGTGCCGGGTCCCGGCGGCACCAAGAGACCCAGTACTTC

j_gene: TRBJ1-1
abundance: many
d_gene: .
v_gene: TRBV11-2
CDR3aa: CATRQTMNTEAFF
CDR3nt: TGTGCCACCAGACAGACAATGAACACTGAAGCTTTCTTT

j_gene: TRBJ1-2
abundance: .
d_gene: .
v_gene: TRBV6-1
CDR3aa: CASRKRQEDGYTF
CDR3nt: TGTGCCAGCAGAAAACGACAGGAAGATGGCTACACCTTC

j_gene: TRBJ1-2
abundance: .
d_gene: .
v_gene: TRBV20-1
CDR3aa: CSASDSYGYTF
CDR3nt: TGCAGTGCTAGTGACAGCTATGGCTACACCTTC

j_gene: TRBJ2-4
abundance: .
d_gene: TRBD2
v_gene: TRBV28
CDR3aa: CASSLYGGTSGRVAKNIQYF
CDR3nt: TGTGCCAGCAGTCTTTATGGGGGGACTAGCGGGAGAGTTGCCAAAAACATTCAGTACTTC

j_gene: TRBJ2-1
abundance: .
d_gene: TRBD2
v_gene: TRBV3-1/TRBV3-2
CDR3aa: CASSQDRMEREGLNEQFF
CDR3nt: TGTGCCAGCAGCCAAGATCGGATGGAGCGGGAGGGCCTCAATGAGCAGTTCTTC